This TCR beta chain was identified during a study of OX40 agonist ivuxolimab in advanced cancers. Study-wide context: Partial responses occurred in three patients (one hepatocellular carcinoma, two cutaneous melanoma). Study-wide points: There was clonal expansion of CD4+ and CD8+ blood T cells by week 6 at 0.1 to 3.0 mg/kg.

Germline loops: CDR1 LNHDA, CDR2 SQIVND (reference sequence). Trimming pared 7 bases from V and 1 base from J, leaving 13 bases between. The CDR3 totals 14 residues. Sequenced by immunoSEQ multiplex PCR; TCRdb stores in-frame clones only, minus some. The data hold some 19,000 clones, with over 75% observed a single time. This clone was seen just once. Its matching antigen is unknown. J is TRBJ1-1 and V is TRBV19; D possibly corresponds to TRBD1 (5 bases). The clonotype comes from an adult with an advanced solid tumor such as melanoma, head and neck, liver or kidney cancer. The specimen was CD4+ or CD8+ T cells sorted from blood, collected in a trial of the OX40 agonist ivuxolimab. The CDR3 spells CASTLSGANTEAFF. The CDR3 bases are TGTGCCAGTACCCTGAGCGGGGCGAACACTGAAGCTTTCTTT.